This T cell receptor (beta chain) was recorded in a study of Graves' ophthalmopathy and Graves' hyperthyroidism. Study details: Ahead of any treatment, peripheral blood was obtained at the initial diagnosis. Findings and limits, study-wide: For separating ophthalmopathy from stable hyperthyroidism, a 13-signature model gave over 85% sensitivity and around 76% specificity. Its predictions of ophthalmopathy progression gave the model around 71% sensitivity and 72% to 80% specificity.

About this clonotype itself: Its antigen is as yet unknown.

V was shortened by 3 bases and J by 4 bases, with 13 bases between the two germline ends. The length of the CDR3 is 16 residues. PBMCs originated in 7.5 to 10 ml of fresh peripheral blood. RNA transcripts provided the template for amplifying TCR beta CDR3 regions. The workflow started with a first-round RT-PCR run with HTBI primers and then moved on to a second-round multiplex PCR. TCRdb fed the multiplex PCR reads into MiXCR, producing one record per CDR3 protein. The sample has around 670,000 distinct CDR3 sequences; roughly 40% are singletons. The J gene is TRBJ2-6, the V gene TRBV12-3 or TRBV12-4, with D unclear. The clonotype was recovered from an adult man with Graves' ophthalmopathy. The sequenced sample was peripheral blood. CDR3: CASSFLNRAGANVLTF. The CDR3 nucleotides are TGTGCCAGCAGTTTTTTGAACAGAGCCGGGGCCAACGTCCTGACTTTC.